What follows are 14 T cell receptor beta chains derived from one specimen sequenced in a study of Ad26.COV2.S vaccination and SARS-CoV-2 variants. The repertoire was sequenced with immunoSEQ multiplex PCR; TCRdb's copy has only in-frame clones and lacks some. This sample carries about 140,000 clones, roughly 90% of them seen once, and the ten largest clones take less than 6%. The material sequenced was peripheral blood, taken after recovery from COVID-19. The receptor source for this set is a human donor who had recovered from COVID-19.

The rearrangement joins TRBV10-1 to TRBJ1-1, with TRBD1 as a possible D gene (5 bases). The CDR3 has 13 amino acids. Germline assignment: CDR1 WNHNN and CDR2 SYGVQD (reference sequence). Trimming cost V 4 bases and J 5 bases, with 11 bases left between them. CDR3: CASSVGAQTEAFF. CDR3 DNA sequence: TGCGCCAGCAGTGTCGGGGCGCAGACTGAAGCTTTCTTT.

V gene TRBV6-6 combines with J gene TRBJ1-5; D unresolved. V was clipped by 0 bases and J by 0 bases, with 9 bases between them. The CDR3 covers 16 residues. Germline CDR1 MNHNY, CDR2 SVGAGI (reference sequence). CDR3 in DNA: TGTGCCAGCAGTTACTCGGGCGGGAATAGCAATCAGCCCCAGCATTTT. Amino acids: CASSYSGGNSNQPQHF.

The J gene is TRBJ2-2, the V gene TRBV6-2 or TRBV6-3; 9 positions agree with TRBD2. In germline, CDR1 is MNHEY, CDR2 SVGEGT. The CDR3 has 16 residues. The V segment lost 5 bases and the J segment 7 bases; nucleotides outside the gene matches: 11. The CDR3 loop reads CASSHRTSAVVGELFF. CDR3 bases: TGTGCCAGCAGTCACCGGACTAGCGCGGTGGTCGGGGAGCTGTTTTTT.

This clone was counted a single time. This chain links TRBV28 with TRBJ2-7; 7 positions agree with TRBD1. This CDR3 has 14 amino acids. Germline lookup yields CDR1 MDHEN and CDR2 SYDVKM. V gave up 3 bases and J gave up 2 bases; unmatched junction bases: 4. For the CDR3, the DNA is TGTGCCAGCAGTTTCCGGGACAGTGCCTACGAGCAGTACTTC. Its translation: CASSFRDSAYEQYF.

The V gene is TRBV12-3 or TRBV12-4, the J gene TRBJ2-7; D is perhaps TRBD1 or TRBD2 (5 bases each). The CDR3 consists of 12 residues. V was shortened by 2 bases and J by 8 bases, with 10 bases between the two germline ends. The CDR3, as DNA: TGTGCCAGCAGTTTACGAGGGGAGAAGCAGTACTTC. Its translation: CASSLRGEKQYF.

The chain uses TRBV28 and TRBJ1-3; D may be TRBD1 (5 bases). V shed 7 bases and J shed 0 bases, with 16 bases lying between them. CDR1 is MDHEN, CDR2 SYDVKM, per germline. The CDR3 has 16 amino acids. The CDR3 loop reads CASTRAGEYSGNTIYF. The CDR3 DNA reads as TGTGCCAGCACCCGGGCGGGGGAGTACTCTGGAAACACCATATATTTT.

This rearrangement joins TRBV7-8 to TRBJ2-3; TRBD2 aligns across 9 bases. The V gene end was trimmed by 5 bases and the J gene end by 6 bases; junction bases not matched to a gene: 12. From germline, CDR1 is SGHVS and CDR2 FQNEAQ. CDR3 length: 16 residues. As DNA, the CDR3 is TGTGCCAGCAGCCACCCCCTAGCGGGGTCTCGGGATACGCAGTATTTT. It translates to CASSHPLAGSRDTQYF. Variable domain in full (rest from reference TRBV7-8 and TRBJ2-3): GAGVSQSPRYKVAKRGQDVALRCDPISGHVSLFWYQQALGQGPEFLTYFQNEAQLDKSGLPSDRFFAERPEGSVSTLKIQRTQQEDSAVYLCASSHPLAGSRDTQYFGPGTRLTVL.

The rearrangement links TRBV5-4 to TRBJ1-2; D call uncertain. Germline loops: CDR1 SGHNT, CDR2 YYREEE (reference sequence). V was trimmed by 4 bases and J by 8 bases, leaving 9 bases between them. The CDR3 sequence is 11 residues long. The CDR3 DNA follows: TGTGCCAGCAGCGCGGACGGCGGCTACACCTTC. As protein: CASSADGGYTF.

V gene TRBV9 combines with J gene TRBJ2-5; D is uncertain. This CDR3 spans 14 amino acids. V lost 0 bases, J lost 3 bases, and 9 bases lay in between. Germline V gene sequence: CDR1 SGDLS, CDR2 YYNGEE. The CDR3 DNA follows: TGTGCCAGCAGCGTAGGGTCTCGAGAAGAGACCCAGTACTTC. Protein product: CASSVGSREETQYF.

This clone was recorded once. The chain couples TRBV3-1 (or the pseudogene TRBV3-2) to TRBJ2-1, with TRBD1 as a possible D gene (6 bases). This CDR3 region has 17 residues. V gave up 0 bases and J gave up 0 bases, with 12 bases separating them. Germline values: CDR1 LGHDT, CDR2 YNNKEL (reference sequence). The CDR3 protein is CASSQDRGQSSYNEQFF. The DNA for the CDR3 is TGTGCCAGCAGCCAAGATAGAGGACAGAGCTCCTACAATGAGCAGTTCTTC.

The rearrangement joins TRBV2 to TRBJ1-2; D uncertain. The germline V and J ends were trimmed by 6 bases and 7 bases, with 18 bases remaining between them. Germline V gives CDR1 SNHLY, CDR2 FYNNEI. The CDR3 is made up of 14 amino acids. CDR3 nucleotides: TGTGCCAGCAGCCCCTCCGAAGCATCAGGTGGCTACACCTTC. Translating it yields CASSPSEASGGYTF. Full variable domain (missing parts from reference TRBV2 and TRBJ1-2): EPEVTQTPSHQVTQMGQEVILRCVPISNHLYFYWYRQILGQKVEFLVSFYNNEISEKSEIFDDQFSVERPDGSNFTLKIRSTKLEDSAMYFCASSPSEASGGYTFGSGTRLTVV.

The V gene is TRBV19, the J gene TRBJ2-7; 7 bases are a match to TRBD1. Germline assignment: CDR1 LNHDA and CDR2 SQIVND (reference sequence). V was clipped by 5 bases and J by 4 bases; unmatched bases: 8. The CDR3 sequence is 14 residues long. The CDR3 DNA sequence: TGTGCCAGTAGTCCCGGGACAGAACATTACGAGCAGTACTTC. Amino acids: CASSPGTEHYEQYF.

The chain combines TRBV5-1 with TRBJ2-7; no reliable D call. The germline CDR1 and CDR2 sequences are SGHRS and YFSETQ. V dropped 4 bases and J dropped 6 bases, with 17 bases sitting between them. CDR3 length: 14 residues. CDR3 nucleotides: TGCGCCAGCAGCGCAGGTACCACTGCCTCCGAGCAGTACTTC. Its protein product is CASSAGTTASEQYF.

The chain links TRBV6-1 to TRBJ1-2; 7 bases are shared with TRBD1. CDR1 and CDR2 (germline): MNHNS, SASEGT. The CDR3 length is 16 residues. V shed 3 bases, J shed 1 base, and the junction held 8 bases outside the gene matches. The CDR3, as DNA: TGTGCCAGCAGTGACGGGGGACAGTGGATTAACTATGGCTACACCTTC. Its translation: CASSDGGQWINYGYTF.